This T cell receptor beta chain was sequenced for a study of cytomegalovirus exposure and HLA in healthy donors (dated by TCRdb to 2016 to 2017). Context from the whole study: An earlier analysis of fewer than 750 of the donors reported approximately 260 Gb of sequence data and approximately 120 million unique TCR beta sequences obtained from approximately 180 million T cells. An earlier analysis of 587 of the donors applied high-throughput TCR beta sequencing to assess whether each TCR beta V gene segment acted as functional or pseudogenic. Among the roughly 400 genotyped donors, roughly 80% belonged to the genetic ancestry cluster associated with self-reported Caucasian donors. Among about 370 genotyped donors of the cohort, an average of around 220,000 unique TCR beta nucleotide sequences was sequenced per donor, of which 15% to 20% were non-productive. The number of donors typed differed by locus, with about 629-640 for A, B, C, DRB1 and DQB1, more than 500 for DQA1, 600 to 610 for DPA1, and roughly 450 for DPB1. To study patterns of TCR occurrence, a later analysis re-analyzed previously published TCR beta repertoires from around 660 donors and added high-resolution HLA genotyping. The study aimed to test whether signatures of past pathogen exposure could be identified by cataloging public T cell receptors. Donor age, sex, ethnicity and CMV serostatus were compiled together with the repertoire data. In addition to the first cohort of around 670 subjects, a separate validation cohort of approximately 120 different subjects was used. The study combined high-throughput TCR immunosequencing, statistical association of individual TCRs with disease status, and machine learning to predict cytomegalovirus infection status. An early release that covered fewer than 800 HLA-typed donors contained approximately 300 gigabases of sequencing data and 65 million to 100 million unique TCR sequences. Every discovery cohort repertoire had been produced on one sequencing platform. A later genetic analysis took genome-wide SNP genotypes for about three fifths of the 666 donors and used that subset as a discovery cohort. About five DR-DQ haplotypes were treated as single units for association and clustering because of strong linkage in the cohort. The study used immunosequencing to profile the T cell repertoires of 670 or so subjects and linked those repertoires to cytomegalovirus serostatus. Rather than using new phenotypic data, the later analysis identified candidate immune exposures from TCR beta sequences and from how often those sequences occurred across donors. HLA typing covered class I and class II loci at four-digit resolution.

In total, roughly 670 healthy bone marrow donors made up the cohort. At the time of sampling, all cohort members were nominally healthy, though unrecorded immune exposures were likely present. The donor was CMV seronegative and was included in the group of a few hundred seronegative cohort members. A peripheral blood sample was provided by each donor, and peripheral blood mononuclear cells were used for TCR beta sequencing. The Qiagen DNeasy Blood Extraction Kit was used to extract genomic DNA from the blood cell samples. From the cysteine up to the phenylalanine, the CDR3 has a length of 15 residues. Only the CDR3 DNA is retained, 45 bases long and in frame from the first base. V is trimmed back by 5 bases and J by 4 bases, and the junction contains 9 bases that no gene match accounts for. CDR1 SGHAT and CDR2 FQNNGV were looked up in the germline V gene. In the case of this clone: Its antigen is still unknown. No base quality values were provided; no much bigger clone lies one nucleotide off.

Study-wide conclusions, independent of this receptor: It was suggested by the authors that the approach could potentially be generalized to other disease states and immunological phenotypes. This cohort had only TCR beta chains sequenced, and the lack of alpha or paired-chain data limited which features could be detected. Most TCR sequences were observed very rarely across donors, whereas some public TCRs were present in many individuals. The presence/absence analyses assumed that sequencing depth was roughly uniform across donors, and that assumption may not be true. In a later genetic analysis, a missense DCLRE1C variant was associated with V-gene and J-gene trimming of TCR beta chains, and the association was replicated in an independent cohort. Correlated functional status among segregating V segments might be attributable to linkage disequilibrium, but an unknown experimental factor could not be ruled out. A total of 150 to 200 TCR beta chains were listed by the study as associated with cytomegalovirus. The classifier was reported to diagnose cytomegalovirus status with high specificity and sensitivity in both the original cohort and the validation cohort. According to a later analysis, TCR association rates differed among HLA loci, with DRB1 alleles showing the most associated TCRs and HLA-C alleles showing the fewest. Assigning TCR associations to individual alleles was difficult when HLA alleles, especially DR and DQ, strongly co-occurred. The 87-base-pair reads could not distinguish some IMGT-functional V segments, including TRBV6-2 and TRBV6-3, so those segments were excluded. According to a later genetic analysis, donors in an Asian-associated ancestry cluster had fewer N-insertions in productive TCRs than the approximately 670-donor mean. In vitro tests confirmed that a few of the cytomegalovirus-associated TCR beta chains recognize cytomegalovirus antigens. A further reported finding was that TCR beta sequences accurately predicted the HLA-A and HLA-B alleles for most subjects in the first cohort. The sequencing pipeline was judged likely to have produced a cluster of highly shared sequence variants as a technical artifact. HLA typing was unavailable for some donors at each locus, so association tests used only the typed subset. Several of the top co-occurrence clusters appeared to be linked to parvovirus B19, influenza, CMV and Epstein-Barr virus, according to a later analysis. CMV serostatus was the only immune exposure information available for the cohort. Some 15 rarely observed V segments, including chromosome 9 orphons, were excluded from the earlier analysis of several hundred of the donors because counts were too low. A later analysis found that HLA-associated TCR beta chains were more clonally expanded and had lower generation probabilities than equally common non-associated chains. In an earlier analysis of about 600 of the donors, most TCR beta V segments appeared in productive rearrangements about 87% or about 30% of the time, broadly matching IMGT annotations. Most CMV-associated TCR beta chains appeared to be HLA-restricted in a later analysis, and the HLA associations seemed to be driven largely by CMV exposure. A later analysis associated 16,951 TCR beta sequences with specific HLA alleles at a false discovery rate of 0.05.

Receptor libraries were prepared by the immunoSEQ multiplex PCR assay. The multiplex PCR relied on a mix of 60 forward primers for TCR Vbeta segments and 13 reverse primers for TCR Jbeta segments. A multiplex PCR assay on genomic DNA amplified the CDR3 region of rearranged TCR beta genes. On the Illumina HiSeq System, the amplified TCR beta libraries were sequenced as 87-base-pair reads. In the paper's pipeline: A later analysis tallied 75 million to 85 million unique TCR beta chains across the 550 to 850 repertoires, and about 10 million of those chains were shared by two or more donors. To remove PCR and sequencing errors, raw reads were error-corrected and collapsed into unique sequences using a nearest-neighbor algorithm that merged closely related sequences. CDR3 sequences were aligned to IMGT reference sequences to assign V, D and J gene segments. For a sequence to be retained, a match of at least six nucleotides was required to both a V gene segment and a J gene segment. A rearrangement counted as productive if the CDR3 had no stop codons and remained in frame with V and J, and every other rearrangement counted as non-productive. Following IMGT convention, CDR3 was defined as the stretch from the second conserved V-encoded cysteine up to the conserved J-encoded phenylalanine. The earlier analysis of 500 to 750 of the donors excluded any sequence lacking an unambiguous match to a single V gene segment. An earlier analysis of several hundred of the donors called V segments functional above 56.7% productive rearrangements and segregating when the between-donor standard deviation exceeded 5%. A statistical classification framework was developed to diagnose cytomegalovirus status using the catalog of TCR beta chain sequences. In a later analysis, V and J genes were assigned by comparing TCR nucleotide sequences against IMGT/GENE-DB human TR gene sequences. The TCRdist pipeline was used in a later analysis to assign CDR3 sequences and most-parsimonious VDJ recombination scenarios. In a later analysis, every TCR beta chain was defined by the combination of its CDR3 amino acid sequence and its V-gene family, and reads without a unique V-gene family were dropped. To address suspected cross-contamination and a sequencing artifact, a later analysis removed roughly 580 highly shared, low-generation-probability nucleotide sequences. In a later analysis, a clonal expansion index was calculated for each public chain from normalized within-repertoire ranks of inferred template counts. Generation probabilities in a later analysis came from a VDJ recombination model fitted to out-of-frame rearrangements, and those results were checked against IGoR. Hypergeometric tests were used in a later analysis to score TCR-TCR, TCR-HLA and TCR-CMV co-occurrence, with a repertoire-size bias correction applied to the TCR pairs. A later analysis estimated false discovery rates by permuting HLA or CMV assignments 20 times. In a later analysis, co-occurring TCRs were grouped using DBSCAN, with TCRdist sequence similarity added in when clustering inside HLA-allele-positive subsets. Co-occurrence clustering excluded repertoires with fewer than 30,000 or more than 120,000 public chains, plus five with anomalous nucleotide sharing. TCRdb took this table from immuneACCESS and kept in-frame rearrangements with V and J called. Such tables lack part of the clones; where checked against another copy, unresolved V genes explain under half of the gap, and the rest is unexplained. V, J and clone size were drawn from that table, and D and trimming were deduced from the DNA. The table for this sample lists approximately 100,000 clones; 65% to 80% of them were counted only once. The biggest ten clones account for around 3.1% of the sample.

The specimen sequenced was PBMCs. The sequence derives from a woman in her 40s in good health and CMV-seronegative. The chain is encoded by TRBV11-2 joined to TRBJ2-3; TRBD2 aligns with 7 central bases. The DNA sequence reads TGTGCCAGCAGCCTAACTCGCGGGAGCGCAGATACGCAGTATTTT. Translated, this gives CASSLTRGSADTQYF.